This entry describes one T cell receptor beta chain. The record originates from a study of blood T cell repertoires in COVID-19. Original methodology: Nucleated cell counts were estimated from reference gene primer amplification. Produced via immunoSEQ multiplex PCR; TCRdb's table is partial and in-frame only. V and J calls and clone size follow that table, whereas D and trimming were derived from the DNA. The profile shows about 18,000 clones, about nine tenths of them singletons. CDR1 is MNHEY and CDR2 is SMNVEV in the germline V gene (reference sequence). This CDR3 contains 15 residues. Trimming shortened V by 5 bases and J by 7 bases, and 20 bases separated the two germline ends.

This sequence was found in a woman in her thirties who had recovered from COVID-19. The sample consisted of PBMCs or T cells enriched from blood (not recorded which). This sequence joins TRBV27 and TRBJ1-2, with a tentative D call TRBD1 (5 bases). The DNA of the CDR3 is TGTGCCAGCAGTCTGGACATTTCGGGCTCCGGTGGCTACACCTTC. It is translated as CASSLDISGSGGYTF.